This TCR beta chain was profiled in a study of Ad26.COV2.S vaccination and SARS-CoV-2 variants. Study observations and caveats: Spike-specific responses of CD8+ and CD4+ T cells were reported to display substantial breadth after vaccination. Vaccinees showed greater spike-specific TCR breadth than placebo recipients.

The CDR3 spans 18 residues. Germline values: CDR1 SGDLS, CDR2 YYNGEE. Trimming took 3 bases from V and 0 from J, leaving 16 bases between them. A remark on this clone: Its antigen is undetermined.

Assay: immunoSEQ multiplex PCR; the TCRdb copy retains only in-frame clones and omits some. The sample consists of 300,000 to 400,000 clones, around 90% of them appearing once. Here the sequenced sample was peripheral blood, taken after recovery from COVID-19. The chain uses TRBV9 and TRBJ2-6; tentatively, D is TRBD1 (6 bases). The sequence was obtained from a human donor who had recovered from COVID-19. For the CDR3, the DNA is TGTGCCAGCAGCGAACAGGGCACCTTTCCCTCTGGGGCCAACGTCCTGACTTTC. Its protein is CASSEQGTFPSGANVLTF.